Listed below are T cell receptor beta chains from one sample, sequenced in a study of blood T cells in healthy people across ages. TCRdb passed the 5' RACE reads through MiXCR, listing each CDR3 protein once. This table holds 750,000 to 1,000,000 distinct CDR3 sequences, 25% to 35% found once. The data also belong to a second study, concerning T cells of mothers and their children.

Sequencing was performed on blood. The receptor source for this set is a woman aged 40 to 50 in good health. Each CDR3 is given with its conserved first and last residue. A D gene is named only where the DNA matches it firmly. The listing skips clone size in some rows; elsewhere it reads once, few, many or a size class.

TGCGCCAGCAGCTTGGAGCGGGGGGGCCGGGAGACCCAGTACTTC CASSLERGGRETQYF TRBJ2-5 TRBV5-1 few TRBD2
TGCACCAGCAGCCAACTTCTACGGACAGGTTGGGGCGGCGAGCAGTACTTC CTSSQLLRTGWGGEQYF TRBJ2-7 TRBV4-3 few TRBD1
TGTGCCAGCAGCTTAGGAACGCGGGGGAGCCGTTACGAGCAGTACTTC CASSLGTRGSRYEQYF TRBJ2-7 TRBV7-9 many TRBD2
TGTGCCAGCAGCTTAGGGGTCCGCGGGAACACTGAAGCTTTCTTT CASSLGVRGNTEAFF TRBJ1-1 TRBV7-9 - -
TGTGCCAGCAGCAAAGGAGTTCCGGAGAAGGGACAGGGGGCTGTCGAGCAGTACTTC CASSKGVPEKGQGAVEQYF TRBJ2-7 TRBV21-1 few -
TGTGCCAGCAGTTTTATGGGGGGCGGAAACACTGAAGCTTTCTTT CASSFMGGGNTEAFF TRBJ1-1 TRBV12-3/TRBV12-4 many -
TGTGCCAAAAACGGGCCTCCATACGAGCAGTACTTC CAKNGPPYEQYF TRBJ2-7 TRBV19 few -
TGTGCCACCAGCAGAGCGGGGGCGGAGACCCAGTACTTC CATSRAGAETQYF TRBJ2-5 TRBV15 - -
TGCAGTGCGCCGAGACAGGGAGAGACCCAGTACTTC CSAPRQGETQYF TRBJ2-5 TRBV20-1 - TRBD1
TGTGCCAGCAGCTTCTCGGACAGCCCAGGTGAAAAACTGTTTTTT CASSFSDSPGEKLFF TRBJ1-4 TRBV9 few -
TGCAGTGCTAGAGTCCTAACCACAGGGTTCGGTTCACCCCTCCACTTT CSARVLTTGFGSPLHF TRBJ1-6 TRBV20-1 few -
TGTGCCAGCAGCGCCGGGACAGGGGTGATGAGGAACACTGAAGCTTTCTTT CASSAGTGVMRNTEAFF TRBJ1-1 TRBV7-6 few TRBD1
TGTGCCATCCGACGGTCCGACAGTTATTCTACTGAAGCTTTCTTT CAIRRSDSYSTEAFF TRBJ1-1 TRBV10-3 - -
TGTGCCAGCACCCCAAGCGGGGTTCGCGAGCAGTACTTC CASTPSGVREQYF TRBJ2-7 TRBV4-2 - TRBD2
TGCGCCAGCAGCTTGGCCTTAGGCGCTGAGGGTAGTGAGCAGTTCTTC CASSLALGAEGSEQFF TRBJ2-1 TRBV5-1 - -
TGTGCCAGCAGCTTTATCGCAGGGAACACCGGGGAGCTGTTTTTT CASSFIAGNTGELFF TRBJ2-2 TRBV7-9 few -
TGTGCCAGCAGGGCGGACAGGGTGGCCGGGGAGCTGTTTTTT CASRADRVAGELFF TRBJ2-2 TRBV6-5 once TRBD1
TGCAGTGCCGAACCAGGGGGGGCGAGGGAAGAGACCCAGTACTTC CSAEPGGAREETQYF TRBJ2-5 TRBV20-1 many -
TGTGCCAGCAGTTTATCCGGACAAGGCTACACCTTC CASSLSGQGYTF TRBJ1-2 TRBV27 - -
TGTGCCAGCAGTGAAGCGCTTATGAGGGGGAGTGGGGAAAAACTGTTTTTT CASSEALMRGSGEKLFF TRBJ1-4 TRBV6-1 - -
TGCAGTGCTAGAGGGACAGACTTAGGTATTCTGGACACTGAAGCTTTCTTT CSARGTDLGILDTEAFF TRBJ1-1 TRBV20-1 - -
TGTGCCAGCAGTTTAACAGGGGACACTGAAGCTTTCTTT CASSLTGDTEAFF TRBJ1-1 TRBV12-3/TRBV12-4 many TRBD1
TGTGCCAGCAGCTTAGCGGCTGCAGAGGACTATGGCTACACCTTC CASSLAAAEDYGYTF TRBJ1-2 TRBV7-9 - -
TGTGCCAGCAGGAGTGGGGGGCTATCCTACGAGCAGTACTTC CASRSGGLSYEQYF TRBJ2-7 TRBV2 - -
TGCAGTGCCCCCCAGACTAGCGGGACTAGGTACGAGCAGTACTTC CSAPQTSGTRYEQYF TRBJ2-7 TRBV20-1 - TRBD2
TGCAGCGCCTTGGAGGGCTCCTACGAGCAGTACTTC CSALEGSYEQYF TRBJ2-7 TRBV29-1 - -
TGTGCCAGCACCAGGGGGCCAGAGACCCAGTACTTC CASTRGPETQYF TRBJ2-5 TRBV21-1 - -
TGTGCCAGCAGTGACCAGGGACCCACCGGGGAGCTGTTTTTT CASSDQGPTGELFF TRBJ2-2 TRBV6-4 - -
TGTGCCAGCAGTTCCAGCCTAGCGGGGCTCTACAATGAGCAGTTCTTC CASSSSLAGLYNEQFF TRBJ2-1 TRBV12-3/TRBV12-4 many TRBD2
TGTGCCAGCAGAATTCCCGGGGCAGGGTACTACGAGCAGTACTTC CASRIPGAGYYEQYF TRBJ2-7 TRBV28 - -
TGCAGTGCTAGACAGGGTTCTGATCAGCCCCAGCATTTT CSARQGSDQPQHF TRBJ1-5 TRBV20-1 - -
TGCAGCGTCGCAGGGGGCGTCCACAATGAGCAGTTCTTC CSVAGGVHNEQFF TRBJ2-1 TRBV29-1 - TRBD1
TGTGCCAGCAGCACCCATCACAATGAGCAGTTCTTC CASSTHHNEQFF TRBJ2-1 TRBV9 many -
TGTGCCTGGAGGTTCGACAGGTACGAGCAGTACTTC CAWRFDRYEQYF TRBJ2-7 TRBV30 few -
TGTGCCACCAGTGAACGGGGACAGGGTGGGGGAATCTATAATTCACCCCTCCACTTT CATSERGQGGGIYNSPLHF TRBJ1-6 TRBV24-1 few TRBD1
TGTGCCAGCAGCTTGTCTTATGGGGGCCACGAGCAGTACTTC CASSLSYGGHEQYF TRBJ2-7 TRBV7-2 - -
TGCGCCAGCAGCTTAGACAGCTCCTACAATGAGCAGTTCTTC CASSLDSSYNEQFF TRBJ2-1 TRBV5-1 many -
TGCAGTGCTTCCCACCGTGGACTAGCGGGAGCGGGGAATGAGCAGTTCTTC CSASHRGLAGAGNEQFF TRBJ2-1 TRBV20-1 - TRBD2
TGTGCCACCAGCGGCGAAAACAGGTTACACGCTTTCTTT CATSGENRLHAFF TRBJ1-1 TRBV15 - -